This TCR beta chain was sequenced for a study of blood T cells in healthy people across ages. The use of a sample-barcoded 5' primer and a J-beta primer mix characterized a second PCR of roughly 7 to 11 cycles. TCRdb processed the 5' RACE reads anew with MiXCR; each CDR3 protein has one entry. The sample yields roughly 2 million distinct CDR3 sequences, about 50% seen once. CDR1 SGHRS and CDR2 YFSETQ come from the germline V gene. Trimming shortened V by 3 bases and J by 1 base, and 7 bases separated the two germline ends. CDR3 length: 14 amino acids. The J gene is TRBJ2-2, the V gene TRBV5-1; no clear D gene. The material sequenced was blood. The receptor's source is a woman aged 40 to 55 in good health. CDR3 nucleotide sequence: TGCGCCAGCAGCTCCAAAAGGAACACCGGGGAGCTGTTTTTT. This gives the protein CASSSKRNTGELFF.